This T cell receptor (beta chain) was identified in a study of regulatory T cells in long-lasting Graves disease. V shed 0 bases and J 4 bases; nucleotides not matched to a gene: 11. Per the germline V gene, CDR1 is SGDLS and CDR2 is YYNGEE. CDR3 length equals 18 residues. CDR3 regions were amplified by Arm-PCR using iRepertoire HTBI primers to build TCR beta libraries. TCRdb reanalysed the multiplex PCR reads using MiXCR and keeps one entry per CDR3 protein. The data contain approximately 350,000 distinct CDR3 sequences, around 23% of them singletons. Time point of the sample: persistent/refractory GD, antithyroid drugs over 5 years with positive TRAb. PBMC RNA served as the TCR library source. Ten or more counts support this clonotype.

V usage is TRBV9 and J usage is TRBJ2-5; TRBD2 aligns across 11 bases. The TCR sequence derives from a woman aged 35 to 49 with Graves disease. The sequencing here drew on peripheral blood mononuclear cells (PBMCs), taken when the disease was refractory, from a patient treated with antithyroid drugs. DNA of the CDR3: TGTGCCAGCAGCGTAGGATTGTGGCTAGCGGGAGGCGGAGAGACCCAGTACTTC. This encodes CASSVGLWLAGGGETQYF.